Shown below are 18 T cell receptor beta chains from a single sample sequenced in a study of CD8 T cells in Susac syndrome. cDNA came from around 0.5 to 1 ug RNA primed by random hexamers. A single record per CDR3 protein comes from TCRdb applying MiXCR to the immunoSEQ multiplex PCR reads. In the table there are about 430,000 distinct CDR3 sequences, more than 70% of which are singletons. The sample taken for sequencing was CD8+ T cells from PBMCs. All receptors derive from a human donor with multiple sclerosis.

The rearrangement links TRBV20-1 to TRBJ2-7, with 7 bases identical to TRBD1. V lost 0 bases and J lost 4; bases outside the gene matches: 6. This CDR3 spans 14 amino acids. Germline values: CDR1 DFQATT, CDR2 SNEGSKA (reference sequence). CDR3 sequence reads: CSARDRDSRYEQYF. The CDR3, as DNA: TGCAGTGCTAGAGACCGGGACAGTCGATACGAGCAGTACTTC.

V gene TRBV12-3 or TRBV12-4 combines with J gene TRBJ1-1, with a weak D call TRBD1 (5 bases). The V end lost 7 bases, the J end lost 0 bases, and 12 bases lay between the germline ends. The CDR3 consists of 14 residues. The CDR3 nucleotides are TGTGCCAGCACTCCGACAGCCATGAACACTGAAGCTTTCTTT. It yields the protein CASTPTAMNTEAFF.

The chain links TRBV6-4 to TRBJ2-1; D gene ambiguous. V was cut by 2 bases and J by 6 bases, with 8 bases left in between. Germline CDR1 reads MRHNA; CDR2 reads SNTAGT. This CDR3 region has 13 residues. The CDR3 loop reads CASSDGGVNEQFF. As DNA, the CDR3 is TGTGCCAGCAGTGACGGTGGGGTCAATGAGCAGTTCTTC.

The CDR3 loop reads CASSLRPGNTGELFF. The CDR3 DNA follows: TGTGCCAGCAGCCTTCGCCCGGGGAACACCGGGGAGCTGTTTTTT. This chain connects TRBV5-4 to TRBJ2-2; D remains unclear. The ends were cut back, 4 bases at V and 1 base at J, with 11 bases in the middle. Per the germline V gene, CDR1 is SGHNT and CDR2 is YYREEE (reference sequence). The CDR3 runs 15 residues.

This chain connects TRBV7-9 to TRBJ2-1, with D possibly matching TRBD2 (5 bases). Germline loops: CDR1 SEHNR, CDR2 FQNEAQ (reference sequence). The length of the CDR3 is 14 residues. Between the trimmed V and J ends, which lost 5 bases and 8 bases, there was a span of 16 bases. The CDR3 DNA follows: TGTGCCAGCAGCGCGGAGGCCCTAATCCATGAGCAGTTCTTC. Translation gives CASSAEALIHEQFF.

The V call is TRBV4-1, the J call TRBJ1-2, with TRBD1 as a possible D gene (5 bases). CDR1 and CDR2 (germline): MGHRA, YSYEKL. This CDR3 has 16 residues. V was trimmed by 0 bases and J by 6 bases, leaving 17 bases between them. The CDR3 DNA reads as TGCGCCAGCAGCCAAGAGAGCGGGGCAGGATTAAATGGCTACACCTTC. It translates to CASSQESGAGLNGYTF.

This clonotype was seen only once. CDR3 in DNA: TGTGCCAGCGATAAGAATAGCGGGGGGACCCGTACCGGGGAGCTGTTTTTT. Translation gives CASDKNSGGTRTGELFF. The V and J genes are TRBV12-3 or TRBV12-4 and TRBJ2-2, with 10 bases aligning to TRBD2. J lost 5 bases, V lost 8 bases, and 14 bases had no gene match. The CDR3 is 17 residues long.

The V gene is TRBV3-1, the J gene TRBJ2-1; the D is unclear. Germline lookup yields CDR1 LGHDT and CDR2 YNNKEL (reference sequence). Trimming removed 0 bases from V and 2 bases from J, with 14 bases in between. The CDR3 covers 17 residues. The chain's CDR3 is CASSQDPATQTYNEQFF. CDR3 sequence (DNA): TGTGCCAGCAGCCAAGATCCGGCCACCCAAACCTACAATGAGCAGTTCTTC.

The chain links TRBV5-1 to TRBJ1-1; D gene uncertain. The V gene lost 5 bases and the J gene lost 0 bases, with 14 bases spanning the gap. Germline V gene data show CDR1 as SGHRS and CDR2 as YFSETQ. The CDR3 has 15 amino acids. The CDR3 sequence is CASRAISSMNTEAFF. CDR3 sequence (DNA): TGCGCCAGCAGGGCCATCAGCAGTATGAACACTGAAGCTTTCTTT.

V gene TRBV28 combines with J gene TRBJ1-1; D gene uncertain. The ends were cut back, 2 bases at V and 7 bases at J, with 14 bases in the middle. CDR1 is MDHEN and CDR2 is SYDVKM in the germline V gene. This CDR3 region has 14 residues. CDR3 DNA sequence: TGTGCCAGCAGTTTAGAGGAGTCATACGATGAAGCTTTCTTT. Translated: CASSLEESYDEAFF.

The chain recombines TRBV2 with TRBJ1-1; TRBD1 agrees at 7 bases. The junction had 7 bases not matched to a gene; V was cut back by 3 bases and J by 6 bases. The CDR3 runs 14 residues. The germline CDR1 and CDR2 sequences are SNHLY and FYNNEI. The CDR3 is CASSEETGIAEAFF. CDR3 coding DNA: TGTGCCAGCAGTGAGGAGACAGGGATCGCTGAAGCTTTCTTT.

The sample holds one count of this clonotype. The chain is built from TRBV5-4 and TRBJ2-1; 9 bases line up with TRBD1. The CDR3 is 15 residues long. With 0 bases clipped from V and 7 bases from J, the junction kept 5 bases outside the gene matches. Germline CDR1 is SGHNT and CDR2 is YYREEE (reference sequence). The DNA for the CDR3 is TGTGCCAGCAGCTTGGGGGGACAGGGAGGGAATGAGCAGTTCTTC. This gives the protein CASSLGGQGGNEQFF.

In this sample, this clonotype turned up a few times. The chain is built from TRBV11-2 and TRBJ2-7; tentatively, D is TRBD1 (5 bases). The CDR3 extends over 14 amino acids. Germline lookup yields CDR1 SGHAT and CDR2 FQNNGV. The V end lost 1 base, the J end lost 3 bases, and 10 bases lay between the germline ends. CDR3 sequence reads: CASSLVSDSYEQYF. The CDR3, as DNA: TGTGCCAGCAGCTTAGTATCAGACAGCTACGAGCAGTACTTC.

This chain joins TRBV6-6 and TRBJ2-3, with 12 positions matching TRBD2. Germline V lookup: CDR1 MNHNY, CDR2 SVGAGI (reference sequence). J lost 4 bases, V lost 2 bases, and 4 bases had no gene match. This CDR3 comprises 16 residues. The DNA of the CDR3 is TGTGCCAGCAGTTACCCGACTAGCGGGAGACCAGATACGCAGTATTTT. This encodes CASSYPTSGRPDTQYF.

The chain couples TRBV10-3 to TRBJ2-1, with a weak D call TRBD2 (7 bases). The CDR3 is 17 amino acids. Trimming took 3 bases from V and 1 from J, leaving 16 bases between them. From germline, CDR1 is ENHRY and CDR2 SYGVKD. The CDR3 DNA is TGTGCCATCAGTGATTATTTAGGGGGGGAATCCTACAATGAGCAGTTCTTC. Residues: CAISDYLGGESYNEQFF.

The chain uses TRBV25-1 and TRBJ2-4; perhaps TRBD1 as D (6 bases). V gave up 3 bases and J gave up 2 bases, with 11 bases separating them. The CDR3 has 15 residues. CDR1 is MGHDK and CDR2 is SYGVNS in the germline V gene. CDR3 nucleotide sequence: TGTGCCAGCAGTGAGCTACAGGGAACCAAAAACATTCAGTACTTC. It yields the protein CASSELQGTKNIQYF.

The CDR3 nucleotides are TGTGCCAGCAGATCCTACCTAGCCATGAACACTGAAGCTTTCTTT. Encoded protein: CASRSYLAMNTEAFF. This chain links TRBV13 with TRBJ1-1; D not certain. From germline, CDR1 is PRHDT and CDR2 FYEKMQ (reference sequence). This CDR3 is 15 amino acids long. Trimming pared 6 bases from V and 0 bases from J, leaving 14 bases between.

The chain links TRBV3-1 to TRBJ1-2; 7 bases map to TRBD1. The CDR3 spans 14 residues. Looked up from germline, CDR1 is LGHDT and CDR2 is YNNKEL (reference sequence). V shed 6 bases, J shed 2 bases, and the junction held 6 bases outside the gene matches. DNA of the CDR3: TGTGCCAGCAGAGGGGACAGCCTCAACTATGGCTACACCTTC. Translating gives CASRGDSLNYGYTF.